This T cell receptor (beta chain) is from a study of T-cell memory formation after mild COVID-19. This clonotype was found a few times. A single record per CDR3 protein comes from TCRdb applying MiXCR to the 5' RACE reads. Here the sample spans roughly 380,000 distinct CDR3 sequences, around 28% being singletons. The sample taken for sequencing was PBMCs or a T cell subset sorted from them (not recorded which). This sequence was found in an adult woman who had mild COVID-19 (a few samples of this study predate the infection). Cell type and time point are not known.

DNA for the CDR3: TGCAGTGCTCGGACAGACACCTACGAGCAGTACTTC. Its translation is CSARTDTYEQYF. The J gene is TRBJ2-7, the V gene TRBV20-1; a possible D gene is TRBD1 (6 bases). Germline V lookup: CDR1 DFQATT, CDR2 SNEGSKA (reference sequence). The CDR3 sequence is 12 residues long. V lost 5 bases and J 2 bases, leaving 10 bases between the germline ends.